This paragraph covers one T cell receptor (beta chain) sequence. The antigen it recognizes is unknown. No quality values exist for individual bases; no much larger clone is one base distant. Fluorescence-activated cell sorting was used to isolate naive CD4 T cells, defined as CD45RO-negative and CD62L-positive, from PBMCs. From each donor, 40 to 55 ml of fresh peripheral blood was taken, and Ficoll density centrifugation was then used to isolate PBMCs. Cells were sorted on a FACSAria III instrument, and every sample had a purity above 85%. The sample is drawn from a study of human versus mouse CDR3 diversity and MHC coevolution (dated by TCRdb to the late 2010s). A note on the overall study: The immunoSEQ assay was reported to detect one in 200,000 T cells and to minimize amplification bias from multiplex PCR. Human naive CD4 T cell repertoires served as a reference for TCR selection on multiple MHC II alleles, compared against human-TCR-locus transgenic mice with single MHC II. Three healthy volunteer blood donors made up the human cohort, with one aged 30 to 39, one aged 40 to 49 and one aged 60 to 70 at collection. Across the mouse and human samples, each sample yielded between about 5.5 x 10^6 and 1.8 x 10^7 valid reads. What the research found in general, with its limitations: Among all the groups compared, the lowest clonal inequality scores came from two of the three human donors. On average, humans had more CDR3 deletions and insertions than mice did, pointing to greater exonuclease and TdT activity. Repertoire diversity was not considered directly comparable between humans and mice because human T cells were selected on a handful of MHC II alleles. The largest TCR beta repertoire, 1.5 million to 2 million clonotypes, was estimated by iCHAO1 for humans, a finding likely attributable to selection by multiple MHC II molecules.

The CDR3 sequence holds 14 residues, the cysteine and phenylalanine included. Just the 42-base CDR3 DNA is kept, in frame starting at base 1. CDR1 and CDR2 were assigned from the germline V gene (reference sequence) as LNHDA and SQIVND. Relative to germline, V is missing 5 bases and J is missing 4 bases, with 7 bases of the junction outside any gene match. The QIAGEN blood and tissue kit was used to extract genomic DNA from the sorted cells, and that DNA was then quantified on a NanoDrop 1000. Using multiplex PCR of genomic DNA, the immunoSEQ platform deep sequenced and quantified the TCR alpha and beta chains. In the original analysis: IMGT gene and region definitions were used to annotate TCR sequences. Out-of-frame rearrangements served as a stand-in for the preselection repertoire and were compared with in-frame clonotypes. The iCHAO1 estimator supplied with the immunoSEQ platform was used to estimate repertoire size. Clonal inequality was measured with a Gini index on in-frame amino acid clonotypes, based on the Lorenz curve. The intersect function of the R package tcR was used to count shared clonotypes, and the Jaccard index was used to score similarity. Frequencies of V, J and V-J usage were subjected to principal component analysis with the R prcomp function, without normalization. The table was pulled from immuneACCESS by TCRdb, which kept in-frame rearrangements only. Such tables lose some clones; where checked, under half of the loss comes from unresolved V genes, and the rest has no known cause. V and J calls and clone size are given by that table; D and trimming were obtained from the DNA. This sample has 55,000 to 65,000 clones in its table, and approximately 94% of those were observed once. Approximately 19% of the sample lies in the top ten.

The sequenced material came from naive CD4+ T cells from blood. The sample's cell subset or site label, decoded: CD45RO-negative CD62L-positive naive CD4 T cells. The clonotype comes from a person between 55 and 69 years old in good health. This receptor chain uses TRBV19 and TRBJ1-2, with 7 central nucleotides matching TRBD1. The CDR3 reads as follows: CASSATGTAYGYTF. The bases read TGTGCCAGTAGTGCCACCGGGACAGCCTATGGCTACACCTTC.